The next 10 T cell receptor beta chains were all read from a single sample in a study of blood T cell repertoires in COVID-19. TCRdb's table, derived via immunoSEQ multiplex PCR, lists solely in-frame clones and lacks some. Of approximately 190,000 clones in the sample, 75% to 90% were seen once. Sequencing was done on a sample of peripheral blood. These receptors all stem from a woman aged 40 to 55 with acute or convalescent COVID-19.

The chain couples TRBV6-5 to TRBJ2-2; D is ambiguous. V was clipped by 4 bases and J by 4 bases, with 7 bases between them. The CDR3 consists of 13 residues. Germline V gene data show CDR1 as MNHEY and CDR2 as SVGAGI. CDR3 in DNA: TGTGCCAGCAGTTTCGGGTCCACCGGGGAGCTGTTTTTT. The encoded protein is CASSFGSTGELFF.

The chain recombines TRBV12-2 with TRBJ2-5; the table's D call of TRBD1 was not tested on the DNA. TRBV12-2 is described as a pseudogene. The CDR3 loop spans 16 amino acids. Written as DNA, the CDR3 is TGTGCAAGTCGCTTAGCCAAGACAGGGAGAGGAGAGACCCAGTACTTC. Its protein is CASRLAKTGRGETQYF.

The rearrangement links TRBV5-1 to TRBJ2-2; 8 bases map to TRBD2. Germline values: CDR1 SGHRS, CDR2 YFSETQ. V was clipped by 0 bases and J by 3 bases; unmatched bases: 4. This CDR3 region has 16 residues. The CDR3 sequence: CASSLGGGSHTGELFF. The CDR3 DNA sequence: TGCGCCAGCAGCTTGGGCGGGGGGAGTCACACCGGGGAGCTGTTTTTT. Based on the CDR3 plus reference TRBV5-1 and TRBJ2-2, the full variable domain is KAGVTQTPRYLIKTRGQQVTLSCSPISGHRSVSWYQQTPGQGLQFLFEYFSETQRNKGNFPGRFSGRQFSNSRSEMNVSTLELGDSALYLCASSLGGGSHTGELFFGEGSRLTVL.

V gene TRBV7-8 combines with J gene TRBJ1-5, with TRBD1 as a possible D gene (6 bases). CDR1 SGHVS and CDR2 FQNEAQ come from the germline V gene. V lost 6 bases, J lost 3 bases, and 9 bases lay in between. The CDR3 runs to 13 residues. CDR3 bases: TGTGCCAGCAGTAGGGACACCAATCAGCCCCAGCATTTT. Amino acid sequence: CASSRDTNQPQHF.

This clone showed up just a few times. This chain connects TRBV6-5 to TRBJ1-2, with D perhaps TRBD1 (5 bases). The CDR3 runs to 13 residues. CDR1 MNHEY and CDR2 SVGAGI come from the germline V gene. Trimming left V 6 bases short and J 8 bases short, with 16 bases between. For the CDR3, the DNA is TGTGCCAGCAGCCGGACACAGGCGGGGGGCTACACCTTC. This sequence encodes CASSRTQAGGYTF.

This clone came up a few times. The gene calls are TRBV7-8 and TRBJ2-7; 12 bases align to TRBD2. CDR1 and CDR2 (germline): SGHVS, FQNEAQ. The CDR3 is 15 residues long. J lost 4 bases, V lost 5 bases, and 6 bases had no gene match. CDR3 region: CASSLRLAGAYEQYF. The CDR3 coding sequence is TGTGCCAGCAGCCTCAGACTAGCGGGGGCGTACGAGCAGTACTTC.

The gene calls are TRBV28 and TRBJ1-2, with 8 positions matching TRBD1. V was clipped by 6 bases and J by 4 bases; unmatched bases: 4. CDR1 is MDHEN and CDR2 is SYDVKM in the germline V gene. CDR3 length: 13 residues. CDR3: CASRQGVPYGYTF. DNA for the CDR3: TGTGCCAGCAGACAGGGGGTTCCCTATGGCTACACCTTC.

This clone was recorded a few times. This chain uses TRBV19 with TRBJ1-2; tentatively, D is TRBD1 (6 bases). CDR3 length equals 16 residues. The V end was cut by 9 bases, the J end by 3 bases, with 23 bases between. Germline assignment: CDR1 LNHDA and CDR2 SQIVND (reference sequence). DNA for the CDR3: TGTGCCAGCCGAGGATCCGCAGGGGTGGAAGACTATGGCTACACCTTC. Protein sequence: CASRGSAGVEDYGYTF. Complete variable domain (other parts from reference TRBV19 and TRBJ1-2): DGGITQSPKYLFRKEGQNVTLSCEQNLNHDAMYWYRQDPGQGLRLIYYSQIVNDFQKGDIAEGYSVSREKKESFPLTVTSAQKNPTAFYLCASRGSAGVEDYGYTFGSGTRLTVV.

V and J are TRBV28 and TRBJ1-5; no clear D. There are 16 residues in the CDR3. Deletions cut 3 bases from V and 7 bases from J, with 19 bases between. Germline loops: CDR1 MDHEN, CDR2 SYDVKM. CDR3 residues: CASSFYGLRSRQPQHF. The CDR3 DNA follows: TGTGCCAGCAGTTTTTATGGCTTACGGTCGCGGCAGCCCCAGCATTTT.

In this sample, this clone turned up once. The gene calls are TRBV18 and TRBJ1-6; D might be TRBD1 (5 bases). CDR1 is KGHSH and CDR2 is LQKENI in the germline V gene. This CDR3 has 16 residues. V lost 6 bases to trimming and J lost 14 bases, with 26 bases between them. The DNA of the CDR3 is TGTGCCAGCTCTCCCCAAGACAGTACGGGCATTCAGGCCCTCCACTTT. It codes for CASSPQDSTGIQALHF.